This TCR beta chain was recovered during a study of T cell responses to AZD1222 COVID-19 vaccine. Study-wide points: Clonal diversity may have been underestimated, and the donors were mostly white British, with more females than males. Epitopes outside B.1.351 and B.1.1.7 mutated regions reportedly drew nearly half of spike TCRs.

The study pooled second doses at about 4 or about 12 weeks. Trimming took 6 bases from V and 3 from J, leaving 15 bases between them. The CDR3 has 14 amino acids. Germline V gene lookup returns CDR1 SGHRS and CDR2 YFSETQ. Assay: immunoSEQ multiplex PCR; the TCRdb copy retains only in-frame clones and omits some. The table includes about 120,000 clones, about 90% detected once. As regards this clone: No antigen is known for it.

The chain links TRBV5-1 to TRBJ1-2, with D possibly matching TRBD1 (6 bases). Sequenced material: peripheral blood, taken 28 days after the second AZD1222 dose. The sequence was collected from an adult who received the AZD1222 COVID-19 vaccine. The CDR3 reads CASTAGGADYGYTF. The CDR3 DNA follows: TGCGCCAGCACCGCGGGGGGCGCTGACTATGGCTACACCTTC.